This T cell receptor beta chain originates from a study of Graves' ophthalmopathy and Graves' hyperthyroidism. CDR3 length equals 13 residues. Germline-derived CDR1 and CDR2 are MNHNS and SASEGT. V gave up 6 bases and J gave up 1 base, with 9 bases separating them. Amplified material comprised TCR beta CDR3 regions derived from RNA transcripts. Second-round multiplex PCR came after a first-round RT-PCR that employed HTBI primers. One entry per CDR3 protein results from TCRdb running MiXCR on the multiplex PCR reads. In the table there are a few hundred thousand distinct CDR3 sequences, around 20% of which are singletons. This clonotype was recorded at least ten times.

The V call is TRBV6-1, the J call TRBJ2-5, with a tentative D call TRBD2 (5 bases). The specimen was peripheral blood. The clonotype comes from a woman under 30 with Graves' ophthalmopathy. This chain's CDR3 is CASSEDSQETQYF. In DNA form, the CDR3 reads TGTGCCAGCAGCGAGGACTCCCAAGAGACCCAGTACTTC.